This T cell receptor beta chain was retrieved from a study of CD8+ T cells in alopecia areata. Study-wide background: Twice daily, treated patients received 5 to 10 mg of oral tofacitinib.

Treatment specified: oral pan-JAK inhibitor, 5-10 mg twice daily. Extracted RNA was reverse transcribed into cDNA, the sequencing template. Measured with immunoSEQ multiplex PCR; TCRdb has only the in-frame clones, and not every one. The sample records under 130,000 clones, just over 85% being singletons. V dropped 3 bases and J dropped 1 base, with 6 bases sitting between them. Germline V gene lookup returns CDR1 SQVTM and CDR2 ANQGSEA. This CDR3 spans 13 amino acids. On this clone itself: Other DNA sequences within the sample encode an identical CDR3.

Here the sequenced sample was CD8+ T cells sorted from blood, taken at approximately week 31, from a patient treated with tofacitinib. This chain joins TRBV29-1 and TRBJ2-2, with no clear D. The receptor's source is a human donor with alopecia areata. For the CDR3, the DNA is TGCAGCGTTGAGTCTGAGAACACCGGGGAGCTGTTTTTT. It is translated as CSVESENTGELFF.